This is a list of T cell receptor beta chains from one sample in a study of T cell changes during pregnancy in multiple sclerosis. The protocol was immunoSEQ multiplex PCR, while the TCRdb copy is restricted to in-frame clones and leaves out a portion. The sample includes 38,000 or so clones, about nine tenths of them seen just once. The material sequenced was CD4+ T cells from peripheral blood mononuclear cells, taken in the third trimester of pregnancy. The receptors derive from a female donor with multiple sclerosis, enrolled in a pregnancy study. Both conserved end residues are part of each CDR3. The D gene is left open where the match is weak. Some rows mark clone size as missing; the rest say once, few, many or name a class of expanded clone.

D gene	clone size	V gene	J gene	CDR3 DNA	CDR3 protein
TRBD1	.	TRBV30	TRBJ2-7	TGTGCCTGGGGGACAGGGGCCTCCTACGAGCAGTACTTC	CAWGTGASYEQYF
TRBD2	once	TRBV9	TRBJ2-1	TGTGCCAGCAGCGTAGGCGGGAGTGCCTACAATGAGCAGTTCTTC	CASSVGGSAYNEQFF
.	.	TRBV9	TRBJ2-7	TGTGCCAGCAGCGTAGGGGAAGGGGGGGTGTTAGACTACGAGCAGTACTTC	CASSVGEGGVLDYEQYF
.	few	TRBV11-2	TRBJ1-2	TGTGCCAGCAGTTCGGGGAACTATGGCTACACCTTC	CASSSGNYGYTF
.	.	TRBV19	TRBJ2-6	TGTGCCAGTAGTTCCCGACAGGCTGGGGCCAACGTCCTGACTTTC	CASSSRQAGANVLTF
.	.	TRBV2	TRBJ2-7	TGTGCCAGCAGTGGCGACAGTTACGAGCAGTACTTC	CASSGDSYEQYF
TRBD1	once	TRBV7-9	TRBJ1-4	TGTGCCAGCAGCGCGGGACAGGGCATCGGAGAAAAACTGTTTTTT	CASSAGQGIGEKLFF
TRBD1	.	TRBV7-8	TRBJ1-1	TGTGCCAGCAGCTTAGCGTCCGGGACAGGGGCTGAAGCTTTCTTT	CASSLASGTGAEAFF
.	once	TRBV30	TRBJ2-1	TGTGCCTGGAGTGAACCTAGCGTTGGCAATGAGCAGTTCTTC	CAWSEPSVGNEQFF
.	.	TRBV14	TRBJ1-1	TGTGCCAGCAGCCTACCATGGGCTAACACTGAAGCTTTCTTT	CASSLPWANTEAFF
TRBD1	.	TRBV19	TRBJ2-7	TGTGCCAGTAGAACCGGGACAGGGGACGGTGGGCTCTACGAGCAGTACTTC	CASRTGTGDGGLYEQYF
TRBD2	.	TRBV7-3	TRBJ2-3	TGTGCCAGCAGCTTGGGACTAGCGGGAGATACGCAGTATTTT	CASSLGLAGDTQYF
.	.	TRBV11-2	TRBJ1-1	TGTGCCAGCAGCTCACCAAACGCACACATGAACACTGAAGCTTTCTTT	CASSSPNAHMNTEAFF
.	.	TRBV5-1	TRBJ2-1	TGCGCCAGCAGCTCGTCCCAGGGGAACAATGAGCAGTTCTTC	CASSSSQGNNEQFF
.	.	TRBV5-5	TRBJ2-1	TGTGCCAGCACCAGGGACAACCCCAATGAGCAGTTCTTC	CASTRDNPNEQFF
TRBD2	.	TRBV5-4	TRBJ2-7	TGTGCCAGCAGCTTAGCGGGAGGGCCCAACGAGCAGTACTTC	CASSLAGGPNEQYF
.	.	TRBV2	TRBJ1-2	TGTGCCAGCAGTGAAGGAGGCATTGGCTACACCTTC	CASSEGGIGYTF
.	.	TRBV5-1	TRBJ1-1	TGCGCCAGCAGCTTGGTATCTGCAGGGATGAACACTGAAGCTTTCTTT	CASSLVSAGMNTEAFF
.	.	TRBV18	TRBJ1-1	TGTGCCAGCTCACCATCTGCCCGGGGGGGCGCGGGCACTGAAGCTTTCTTT	CASSPSARGGAGTEAFF
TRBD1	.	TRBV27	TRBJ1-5	TGTGCCAGCAGTCAGAGTACAGGGGGCAATCAGCCCCAGCATTTT	CASSQSTGGNQPQHF
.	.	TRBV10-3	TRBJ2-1	TGTGCCATCAGTGAGGGACGGGAGACTGAGCAGTTCTTC	CAISEGRETEQFF
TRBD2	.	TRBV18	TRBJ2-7	TGTGCCAGCTCACCATCAGCGGGAGGTGTCTACGAGCAGTACTTC	CASSPSAGGVYEQYF
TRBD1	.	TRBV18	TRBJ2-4	TGTGCCAGCTCACCGGGACAGCTAGCCAAAAACATTCAGTACTTC	CASSPGQLAKNIQYF
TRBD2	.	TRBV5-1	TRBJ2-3	TGCGCCAGCAGCTTGGGGGGACTAGCGGGAGGCCCAGATACGCAGTATTTT	CASSLGGLAGGPDTQYF
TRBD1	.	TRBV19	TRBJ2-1	TGTGCCAGTAGTAGTGGACAGGGGGCGTACAATGAGCAGTTCTTC	CASSSGQGAYNEQFF
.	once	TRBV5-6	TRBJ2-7	TGTGCCAGCAGCTGGGGGCCAGACGACCCCTACGAGCAGTACTTC	CASSWGPDDPYEQYF
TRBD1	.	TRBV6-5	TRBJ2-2	TGTGCCAGCAGACAGGGGTCGAACACCGGGGAGCTGTTTTTT	CASRQGSNTGELFF
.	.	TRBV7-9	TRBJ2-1	TGTGCCAGCAGCTCCGTCGGGGGTGAGTGGAATGAGCAGTTCTTC	CASSSVGGEWNEQFF